The entry below describes one T cell receptor beta chain. Its antigen remains unidentified. Sequencing used immunoSEQ multiplex PCR; TCRdb keeps in-frame clones, though not all of them. This table holds about 2.4 million clones, 90% to 95% found once. Healthy HIV-negative adults with no recent acute infections or vaccinations were recruited as donors. The sample is drawn from a study of shared clonotypes between healthy human individuals. The wider study: Plates per donor: three CD4 naive, three CD4 memory, two CD8 naive, one CD8 memory. Study results and limitations: The represented genetic and exposure-history diversity was limited by the small number of donors.

This receptor was taken from a man between 18 and 35 years old in good health. Some clones in this sample may be carry-over from other donors' samples. The specimen sequenced was naive CD4+ T cells from PBMCs. Subset here: CD45RA+ positively selected.

CDR3 nucleotide sequence: TGTGCCAGCAGCTTAACCGGGTACGTCCTCATGAACACTGAAGCTTTCTTT. This gives the protein CASSLTGYVLMNTEAFF. The V and J genes are TRBV11-2 and TRBJ1-1; D not resolved. Germline V gene data show CDR1 as SGHAT and CDR2 as FQNNGV. There are 17 residues in the CDR3. Trimming removed 2 bases from V and 0 bases from J, with 16 bases in between.